One and the same sample provided the 11 T cell receptor beta chains below, sequenced in a study of T cells in Graves' hyperthyroidism and ophthalmopathy. RNA transcripts were the template for amplifying TCR beta CDR3 regions. First-round RT-PCR of the TCR CDR3 relied on the HTBI primer set. TCRdb recomputed calls from the multiplex PCR reads with MiXCR, one row per CDR3 protein. This sample yields about 550,000 distinct CDR3 sequences, of which 20% to 25% are seen a single time; more than 25% belongs to the top ten. The specimen sequenced was blood. The receptors here all came from a young man with Graves' hyperthyroidism.

The chain employs TRBV6-2 or TRBV6-3 and TRBJ2-7, with D possibly matching TRBD1 (5 bases). The germline gives CDR1 MNHEY, CDR2 SVGEGT. This CDR3 is 14 amino acids long. V shed 4 bases and J shed 4 bases, with 14 bases lying between them. CDR3 in amino acids: CASSSDSVVYEQYF. CDR3 DNA: TGTGCCAGCAGTTCCGACAGCGTGGTGTACGAGCAGTACTTC.

This clonotype was recorded at least ten times. The rearrangement uses TRBV9 and TRBJ2-5; D not resolved. Germline assignment: CDR1 SGDLS and CDR2 YYNGEE. The CDR3 has 16 amino acids. V lost 0 bases, J lost 4 bases, and 16 bases lay in between. The CDR3 DNA is TGTGCCAGCAGCGTAGGGGGATTGGGAAATCGAGAGACCCAGTACTTC. Its protein product is CASSVGGLGNRETQYF.

This clonotype was recorded at least ten times. The J gene is TRBJ1-1, the V gene TRBV12-3 or TRBV12-4, with TRBD1 matching over 9 bases. V shed 5 bases, J shed 11 bases, and the junction held 12 bases outside the gene matches. The CDR3 length is 14 residues. CDR3 sequence: CASSAGTGQGRAFF. Written as DNA, the CDR3 is TGTGCCAGCAGTGCCGGGACAGGGCAGGGTAGGGCTTTCTTT.

This chain links TRBV20-1 with TRBJ2-7, with D perhaps TRBD2 (6 bases). Deletions cut 3 bases from V and 7 bases from J, with 10 bases between. Looked up from germline, CDR1 is DFQATT and CDR2 is SNEGSKA (reference sequence). The CDR3 is 11 residues long. Here the CDR3 reads CSASGSREQYF. DNA of the CDR3: TGCAGTGCTAGCGGGAGTCGGGAGCAGTACTTC.

This chain uses TRBV6-2 or TRBV6-3 with TRBJ1-5; TRBD1 matches at 8 bases. The CDR3 is made up of 17 amino acids. Germline V gives CDR1 MNHEY, CDR2 SVGEGT. The V and J ends lost 2 bases and 6 bases, in that order; junction bases with no gene match: 12. CDR3 DNA sequence: TGTGCCAGCAGTTACGACACGGGGACAGGCCATTTTCAGCCCCAGCATTTT. Residues: CASSYDTGTGHFQPQHF.

This clonotype occurred many times. CDR3 nucleotides: TGTGCCAGCAGCTTTACAGGTAGCCACGAGCAGTACTTC. Encoded protein: CASSFTGSHEQYF. This chain connects TRBV11-1 to TRBJ2-7, with D perhaps matching TRBD1 (5 bases). Between the trimmed V and J ends, which lost 3 bases and 5 bases, there was a span of 11 bases. Germline CDR1 is SGHAT and CDR2 is FQDESV (reference sequence). The CDR3 extends over 13 amino acids.

This clonotype was picked up many times. The chain carries TRBV6-8 and TRBJ1-3; no reliable D call. The CDR3 is 14 amino acids. Trimming removed 2 bases at V and 5 bases at J, with 10 bases between. Germline CDR1 is MNHGY and CDR2 is SAAAGT. The CDR3 DNA is TGTGCCAGCAGTTACGGCGGGCTGAGAAACACCATATATTTT. Its translation: CASSYGGLRNTIYF.

Many counts were recorded for this clonotype. DNA of the CDR3: TGTGCCAGCAGTTTCGGGACAGGGTCCCAAGGCCCCCAGCATTTT. Its protein product is CASSFGTGSQGPQHF. The rearrangement joins TRBV12-3 or TRBV12-4 to TRBJ1-5, with 9 bases aligning to TRBD1. The J segment lost 10 bases and the V segment lost 3 bases, leaving 10 bases of the junction unmatched. This CDR3 has 15 amino acids.

This clonotype was found many times. This chain uses TRBV20-1 with TRBJ2-7; TRBD1 matches at 10 bases. The CDR3 sequence is 14 residues long. V was clipped by 6 bases and J by 5 bases; unmatched bases: 10. Germline CDR1 and CDR2: DFQATT and SNEGSKA (reference sequence). CDR3 region: CSALKGQGRHEQYF. The CDR3 DNA is TGCAGTGCCCTTAAGGGACAGGGGCGCCACGAGCAGTACTTC.

This clonotype occurred a few times. The J gene is TRBJ1-6, the V gene TRBV7-9; no clear D gene. The CDR3 sequence is 14 residues long. The V end lost 1 base, the J end lost 14 bases, and 15 bases lay between the germline ends. Germline V gene lookup returns CDR1 SEHNR and CDR2 FQNEAQ (reference sequence). The CDR3 region has the DNA TGTGCCAGCAGCTTAGAGGGAACGGTGGCATCCCTCCACTTT. As protein: CASSLEGTVASLHF.

A word on this clonotype: No conserved phenylalanine or tryptophan is present at the end of the CDR3, so a read error is the likely explanation. CDR3 protein: CASRQGTEAFY. Written as DNA, the CDR3 is TGTGCCAGTAGGCAGGGTACTGAAGCTTTCTAT. The chain couples TRBV19 to TRBJ1-1, with D perhaps matching TRBD1 (5 bases). The CDR3 totals 11 residues. Between the trimmed V and J ends, which lost 6 bases and 5 bases, there was a span of 7 bases. Germline loops: CDR1 LNHDA, CDR2 SQIVND (reference sequence).